This T cell receptor beta chain is from a study of T cell changes during pregnancy in multiple sclerosis. CDR3 length equals 14 residues. V was pared by 6 bases and J by 3 bases, with 4 bases of the junction left unmatched. Looked up from germline, CDR1 is MNHEY and CDR2 is SVGAGI. The repertoire was sequenced with immunoSEQ multiplex PCR; TCRdb's copy has only in-frame clones and lacks some. The sample carries around 130,000 clones, approximately 93% recorded once. The sample holds one count of this clone. This chain links TRBV6-5 with TRBJ1-5, with 8 bases aligning to TRBD1. The receptor was isolated from a female donor with multiple sclerosis, enrolled in a pregnancy study. The specimen comprised peripheral blood, sampled before pregnancy. CDR3 loop: CASRQGGNNQPQHF. The CDR3 DNA reads TGTGCCAGCAGACAGGGGGGCAACAATCAGCCCCAGCATTTT.